The TCR beta chain described here comes from a study of blood T cell repertoires in COVID-19. At the level of the study: Some COVID-19 samples were acute and others convalescent; all came from the United States, Italy and Spain. Nucleic acid was either cDNA or gDNA, and it came from T cells, B-cell-depleted T cells, or PBMCs.

In the original analysis: Reference gene primer amplification gave estimated nucleated cell counts. Data came from immunoSEQ multiplex PCR; TCRdb stores just in-frame clones and leaves some out. V and J calls and clone size come straight from that table; D and trimming were deduced from the DNA. The table shows some 83,000 clones, with more than 65% occurring only once. In germline, CDR1 is MNHEY, CDR2 SVGEGT. V was pared by 1 base and J by 0 bases, with 4 bases of the junction left unmatched. This CDR3 is 17 amino acids long. Source material: peripheral blood. This clonotype was obtained from a man in his fifties with acute or convalescent COVID-19. V and J are TRBV6-2 or TRBV6-3 and TRBJ1-5, with TRBD1 matching over 9 bases. CDR3: CASSYWDRDYSNQPQHF. CDR3 coding DNA: TGTGCCAGCAGTTACTGGGACAGGGATTATAGCAATCAGCCCCAGCATTTT.